The 25 T cell receptor beta chains below all came from one sample that was sequenced in a study of cytotoxic CD8 clonotypes in ibrutinib-treated CLL. Profiling relied on immunoSEQ multiplex PCR, and the TCRdb table lists in-frame clones only, not all of them. The sample contains roughly 160,000 clones, around 80% of which appear only once. The sample here was PBMCs, taken after 24 months of ibrutinib treatment. These receptor sequences come from a human donor with chronic lymphocytic leukemia.

V usage is TRBV5-1 and J usage is TRBJ1-6; possibly TRBD1 for D (6 bases). V was pared by 4 bases and J by 3 bases, with 11 bases between. The CDR3 is 15 amino acids. Germline CDR1 and CDR2: SGHRS and YFSETQ. CDR3 region: CASSEGQYYNSPLHF. The CDR3 nucleotides are TGCGCCAGCAGCGAAGGACAGTACTATAATTCACCCCTCCACTTT.

The J gene is TRBJ2-5, the V gene TRBV2, with D maybe TRBD2 (6 bases). Germline assignment: CDR1 SNHLY and CDR2 FYNNEI. The CDR3 runs to 14 residues. V lost 6 bases, J lost 3 bases, and 14 bases lay in between. This CDR3 reads CASRLGLGKETQYF. The CDR3 DNA sequence: TGTGCCAGCAGATTGGGACTTGGAAAAGAGACCCAGTACTTC.

The chain is built from TRBV13 and TRBJ2-3, with unresolved D. Germline-derived CDR1 and CDR2 are PRHDT and FYEKMQ (reference sequence). V shed 5 bases and J shed 8 bases, with 14 bases lying between them. The CDR3 is 13 amino acids. The CDR3 spells CASSPVPTATQYF. The CDR3 DNA follows: TGTGCCAGCAGCCCGGTTCCGACGGCTACGCAGTATTTT.

The rearrangement uses TRBV9 and TRBJ2-7, with D tentatively TRBD1 (5 bases). This CDR3 has 13 amino acids. The V gene's germline CDR1 is SGDLS and CDR2 YYNGEE. The V end lost 4 bases, the J end lost 4 bases, and 12 bases lay between the germline ends. CDR3 residues: CASSPGAFYEQYF. CDR3 bases: TGTGCCAGCAGCCCTGGGGCTTTTTACGAGCAGTACTTC.

The chain is built from TRBV14 and TRBJ2-1; 7 positions match TRBD2. The CDR3 extends over 15 amino acids. CDR1 is SGHDN and CDR2 is FVKESK in the germline V gene. V lost 5 bases to trimming and J lost 4 bases; unmatched junction nucleotides: 8. The CDR3 bases are TGTGCCAGCAGCGTGGGGACTACCCCTTACAATGAGCAGTTCTTC. Residues: CASSVGTTPYNEQFF.

In DNA, the CDR3 is TGTGCCAGCAGCCAACCGGGCGGGACTAGTAATGAGCAGTTCTTC. Residues: CASSQPGGTSNEQFF. J is TRBJ2-1 and V is TRBV4-2, with TRBD2 identical over 8 bases. This CDR3 spans 15 amino acids. CDR1 and CDR2 (germline): LGHNA, YNFKEQ. V shed 2 bases and J 7 bases; nucleotides not matched to a gene: 7.

The chain has TRBV5-1 and TRBJ1-1; D is ambiguous. Germline CDR1 SGHRS, CDR2 YFSETQ. Between the trimmed V and J ends, which lost 0 bases and 0 bases, there was a span of 9 bases. CDR3 length: 15 residues. CDR3 region: CASSLGAVMNTEAFF. The CDR3 DNA reads as TGCGCCAGCAGCTTGGGAGCAGTGATGAACACTGAAGCTTTCTTT.

Only one count was recorded for this clone. The chain carries TRBV15 and TRBJ1-5; TRBD1 aligns across 10 bases. V was pared by 5 bases and J by 6 bases, with 10 bases of the junction left unmatched. Germline assignment: CDR1 LNHNV and CDR2 YYDKDF (reference sequence). The CDR3 has 16 residues. DNA for the CDR3: TGTGCCACCAGCTCCGGGCGGGACAGGGGTCCTCAGCCCCAGCATTTT. This translates into CATSSGRDRGPQPQHF.

This clone was counted between two and nine times. The rearrangement joins TRBV4-1 to TRBJ2-7; no clear D gene. The ends were cut back, 5 bases at V and 2 bases at J, with 10 bases in the middle. Germline V gene data show CDR1 as MGHRA and CDR2 as YSYEKL. This CDR3 is built from 13 residues. Written as DNA, the CDR3 is TGCGCCAGCAGCGTGGAGAAGCCCTACGAGCAGTACTTC. Translated, it gives CASSVEKPYEQYF.

V gene TRBV2 combines with J gene TRBJ2-3, with 9 nucleotides matching TRBD2. This CDR3 comprises 18 residues. V was pared by 4 bases and J by 1 base, with 12 bases of the junction left unmatched. Germline loops: CDR1 SNHLY, CDR2 FYNNEI. CDR3 sequence: CASSVFRRGGRGTDTQYF. Here the CDR3 DNA reads TGTGCCAGCAGTGTGTTTCGGCGGGGGGGCCGAGGCACAGATACGCAGTATTTT.

The CDR3 reads CASSPGRTPYGYTF. CDR3 sequence (DNA): TGTGCCAGCAGCCCAGGACGGACCCCCTATGGCTACACCTTC. The chain links TRBV7-9 to TRBJ1-2; D is undetermined. V dropped 5 bases and J dropped 4 bases, with 14 bases sitting between them. This CDR3 contains 14 residues. Germline V CDR1 and CDR2: SEHNR, FQNEAQ (reference sequence).

As concerns this clone: An end of the junction does not agree with germline; a read error may underlie this. The V gene is TRBV7-7, the J gene TRBJ2-1; TRBD2 matches 7 bases. This CDR3 has 15 residues. The germline CDR1 and CDR2 sequences are SSHAT and FNYEAQ (reference sequence). CDR3 bases: TGTGCTAGCAGCTTAGGTAGCGGGTCCTACAATGAGCAGTTCTTC. As protein: CASSLGSGSYNEQFF.

This chain uses TRBV11-1 with TRBJ2-2; D is unresolved. The germline gives CDR1 SGHAT, CDR2 FQDESV (reference sequence). The CDR3 is 13 residues long. V was shortened by 5 bases and J by 1 base, with 5 bases between the two germline ends. The CDR3 sequence is CASSRWNTGELFF. The CDR3 nucleotides are TGTGCCAGCAGCAGGTGGAACACCGGGGAGCTGTTTTTT.

The V gene is TRBV10-3, the J gene TRBJ1-6; D not certain. CDR1 ENHRY and CDR2 SYGVKD come from the germline V gene. The germline V and J ends were trimmed by 6 bases and 8 bases, with 11 bases remaining between them. CDR3 size: 13 residues. The DNA of the CDR3 is TGTGCCATCAGCTCCGGACGGGATTCACCCCTCCACTTT. Translating it yields CAISSGRDSPLHF.

This sequence joins TRBV4-3 and TRBJ2-2; 7 bases are shared with TRBD1. The CDR3 is 16 amino acids. J lost 0 bases, V lost 5 bases, and 6 bases had no gene match. Germline CDR1 and CDR2: LGHNA and YSLEER. This CDR3 reads CASSRRGQTNTGELFF. The CDR3 coding sequence is TGCGCCAGCAGCAGACGGGGACAGACGAACACCGGGGAGCTGTTTTTT.

The chain is built from TRBV9 and TRBJ1-1, with D possibly being TRBD1 (5 bases). CDR3 length: 14 amino acids. V was trimmed by 1 base and J by 1 base, leaving 8 bases between them. CDR1 SGDLS and CDR2 YYNGEE come from the germline V gene. CDR3 residues: CASSVQGPNTEAFF. Written as DNA, the CDR3 is TGTGCCAGCAGCGTACAGGGACCGAACACTGAAGCTTTCTTT.

The V and J genes are TRBV7-3 and TRBJ2-3, with TRBD1 matching 8 bases. V lost 5 bases and J lost 4; bases outside the gene matches: 8. CDR3 size: 15 residues. Germline CDR1 reads SGHTA; CDR2 reads FQGTGA. The CDR3 protein is CASSLQGAESDTQYF. The CDR3 DNA sequence: TGTGCCAGCAGCCTCCAGGGGGCTGAGTCAGATACGCAGTATTTT.

This clone occurred once. This chain links TRBV23-1 with TRBJ2-5, with a weak D call TRBD2 (6 bases). TRBV23-1 is identified as an open reading frame with a role that is uncertain. Between the trimmed V and J ends, which lost 6 bases and 4 bases, there was a span of 27 bases. The CDR3 has 18 amino acids. The CDR3 is CASSPDEYPRERGETQYF. Here the CDR3 DNA reads TGCGCCAGCAGCCCCGATGAATACCCACGGGAGAGAGGAGAGACCCAGTACTTC.

J is TRBJ2-7 and V is TRBV7-9; tentatively, D is TRBD1 or TRBD2 (5 bases each). V lost 5 bases to trimming and J lost 4 bases, with 12 bases between them. In germline, CDR1 is SEHNR, CDR2 FQNEAQ (reference sequence). This CDR3 region has 13 residues. The CDR3 DNA reads TGTGCCAGCAGCCGACGGGACGATTACGAGCAGTACTTC. Translation: CASSRRDDYEQYF.

The rearrangement joins TRBV2 to TRBJ2-1; 8 bases are a match to TRBD1. Looked up from germline, CDR1 is SNHLY and CDR2 is FYNNEI. V gave up 3 bases and J gave up 15 bases; unmatched junction bases: 7. This CDR3 is 12 amino acids long. The CDR3 DNA sequence: TGTGCCAGCAGTGACCCCAGGGGGCATAGGTTCTTC. Translated, it gives CASSDPRGHRFF.

This chain links TRBV9 with TRBJ1-1, with D unresolved. V gave up 0 bases and J gave up 8 bases, with 11 bases separating them. Germline V gene data show CDR1 as SGDLS and CDR2 as YYNGEE. The CDR3 is 13 amino acids. The CDR3, as DNA: TGTGCCAGCAGCGTAGTATTGGAGACAGAAGCTTTCTTT. The encoded protein is CASSVVLETEAFF.

This rearrangement joins TRBV7-3 to TRBJ1-3; D not resolved. The ends were cut back, 5 bases at V and 2 bases at J, with 13 bases in the middle. This CDR3 is 15 amino acids long. Looked up from germline, CDR1 is SGHTA and CDR2 is FQGTGA. The chain's CDR3 is CASSQWTVAGNTIYF. DNA of the CDR3: TGTGCCAGCAGCCAGTGGACTGTGGCTGGAAACACCATATATTTT.

The chain combines TRBV2 with TRBJ1-5; D ambiguous. CDR1 SNHLY and CDR2 FYNNEI come from the germline V gene. Trimming cost V 2 bases and J 2 bases, with 10 bases left between them. This CDR3 contains 15 residues. For the CDR3, the DNA is TGTGCCAGCAGTGAACAGGTTCTACGCAATCAGCCCCAGCATTTT. It codes for CASSEQVLRNQPQHF.

The chain recombines TRBV19 with TRBJ1-5, with D unresolved. Looked up from germline, CDR1 is LNHDA and CDR2 is SQIVND (reference sequence). The CDR3 has 14 amino acids. The V end lost 7 bases, the J end lost 2 bases, and 12 bases lay between the germline ends. In nucleotides, the CDR3 is TGTGCCAGTAATCCCCCCGATGGCAATCAGCCCCAGCATTTT. It specifies CASNPPDGNQPQHF.

As for this clone: Other DNA sequences within the sample encode an identical CDR3. The chain carries TRBV5-1 and TRBJ1-3; 10 bases align to TRBD1. CDR3 length: 15 amino acids. Germline V gene lookup returns CDR1 SGHRS and CDR2 YFSETQ. V shed 4 bases and J 1 base; nucleotides not matched to a gene: 2. CDR3 nucleotide sequence: TGCGCCAGCAGCCGGGACAGGGGTTCTGGAAACACCATATATTTT. This translates into CASSRDRGSGNTIYF.